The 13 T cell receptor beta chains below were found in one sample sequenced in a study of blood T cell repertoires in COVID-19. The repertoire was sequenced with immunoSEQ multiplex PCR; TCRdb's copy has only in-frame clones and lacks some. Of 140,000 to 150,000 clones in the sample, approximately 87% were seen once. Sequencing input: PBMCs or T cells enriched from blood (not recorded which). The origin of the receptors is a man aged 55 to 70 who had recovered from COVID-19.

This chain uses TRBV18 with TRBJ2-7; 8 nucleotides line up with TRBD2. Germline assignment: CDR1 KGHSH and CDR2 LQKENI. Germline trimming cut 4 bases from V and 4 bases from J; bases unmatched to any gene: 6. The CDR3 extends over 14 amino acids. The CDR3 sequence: CASSLGTSGYEQYF. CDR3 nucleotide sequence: TGTGCCAGCTCACTAGGGACTAGTGGGTACGAGCAGTACTTC.

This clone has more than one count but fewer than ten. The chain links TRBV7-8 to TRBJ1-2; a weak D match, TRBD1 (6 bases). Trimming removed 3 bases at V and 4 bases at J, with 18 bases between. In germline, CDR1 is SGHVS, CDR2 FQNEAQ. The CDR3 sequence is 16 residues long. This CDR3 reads CASSLGARSGAYGYTF. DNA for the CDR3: TGTGCCAGCAGCTTGGGGGCGAGGTCCGGCGCCTATGGCTACACCTTC.

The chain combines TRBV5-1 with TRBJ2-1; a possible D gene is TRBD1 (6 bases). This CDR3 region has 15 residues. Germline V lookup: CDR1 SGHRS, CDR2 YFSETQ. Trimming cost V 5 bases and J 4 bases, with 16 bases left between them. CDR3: CASRLRTEGYNEQFF. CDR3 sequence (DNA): TGCGCCAGCAGACTACGGACAGAAGGGTACAATGAGCAGTTCTTC.

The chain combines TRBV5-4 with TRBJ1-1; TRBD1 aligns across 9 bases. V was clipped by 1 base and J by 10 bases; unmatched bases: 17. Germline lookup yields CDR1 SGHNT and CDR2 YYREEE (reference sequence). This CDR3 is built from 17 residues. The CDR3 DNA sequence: TGTGCCAGCAGCTTGCCTGAGGGACAGGGAGGATCGGCGCGAGCTTTCTTT. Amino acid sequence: CASSLPEGQGGSARAFF.

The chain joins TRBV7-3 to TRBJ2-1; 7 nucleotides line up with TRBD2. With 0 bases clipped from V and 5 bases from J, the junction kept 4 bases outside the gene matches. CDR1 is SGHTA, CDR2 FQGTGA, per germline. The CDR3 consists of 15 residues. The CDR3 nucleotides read TGTGCCAGCAGCTTAACAGCGGGGCCTCACAATGAGCAGTTCTTC. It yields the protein CASSLTAGPHNEQFF.

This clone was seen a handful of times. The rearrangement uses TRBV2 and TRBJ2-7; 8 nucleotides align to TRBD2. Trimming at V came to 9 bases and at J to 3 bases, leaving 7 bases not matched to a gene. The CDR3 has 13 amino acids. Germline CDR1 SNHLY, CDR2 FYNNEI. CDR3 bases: TGTGCCAGTCAAACTAGCGGAGACTACGAGCAGTACTTC. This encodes CASQTSGDYEQYF.

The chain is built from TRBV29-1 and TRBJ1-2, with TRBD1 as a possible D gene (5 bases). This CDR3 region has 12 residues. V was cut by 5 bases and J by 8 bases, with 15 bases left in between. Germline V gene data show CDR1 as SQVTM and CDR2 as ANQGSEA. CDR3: CSVWGGESGYTF. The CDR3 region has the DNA TGCAGCGTTTGGGGGGGTGAGTCGGGCTACACCTTC.

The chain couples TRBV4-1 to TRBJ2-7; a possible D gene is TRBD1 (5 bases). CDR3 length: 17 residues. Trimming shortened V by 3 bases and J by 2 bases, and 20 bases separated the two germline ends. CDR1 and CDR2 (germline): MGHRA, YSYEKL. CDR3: CASSHLLSQANPYEQYF. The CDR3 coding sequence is TGCGCCAGCAGCCACCTTCTCTCACAGGCCAACCCCTACGAGCAGTACTTC.

CDR3 nucleotide sequence: TGTGCCAGTAGTAGACAGGGGGATCGTAGATCACCCCTCCACTTT. Its translation is CASSRQGDRRSPLHF. The rearrangement joins TRBV19 to TRBJ1-6, with 9 positions matching TRBD1. There are 15 residues in the CDR3. Germline V gene sequence: CDR1 LNHDA, CDR2 SQIVND (reference sequence). The J segment lost 10 bases and the V segment lost 4 bases, leaving 8 bases of the junction unmatched.

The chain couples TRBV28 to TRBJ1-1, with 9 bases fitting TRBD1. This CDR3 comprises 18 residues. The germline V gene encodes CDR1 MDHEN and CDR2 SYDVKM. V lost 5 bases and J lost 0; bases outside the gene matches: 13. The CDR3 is CASSHYRGPDYMNTEAFF. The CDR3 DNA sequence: TGTGCCAGCAGTCACTACAGGGGGCCGGACTACATGAACACTGAAGCTTTCTTT.

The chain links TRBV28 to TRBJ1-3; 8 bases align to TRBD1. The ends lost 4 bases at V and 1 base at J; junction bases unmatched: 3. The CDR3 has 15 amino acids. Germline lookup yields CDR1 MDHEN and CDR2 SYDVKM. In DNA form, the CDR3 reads TGTGCCAGCAGTTCCCGGACAGGGTCTGGAAACACCATATATTTT. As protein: CASSSRTGSGNTIYF.

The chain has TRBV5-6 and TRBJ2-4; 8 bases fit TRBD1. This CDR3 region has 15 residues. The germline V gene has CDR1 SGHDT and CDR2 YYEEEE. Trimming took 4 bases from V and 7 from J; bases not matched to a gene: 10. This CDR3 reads CASSREQGALNIQYF. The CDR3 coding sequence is TGTGCCAGCAGCCGGGAGCAGGGGGCCCTTAACATTCAGTACTTC. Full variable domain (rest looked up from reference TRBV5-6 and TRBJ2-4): DAGVTQSPTHLIKTRGQQVTLRCSPKSGHDTVSWYQQALGQGPQFIFQYYEEEERQRGNFPDRFSGHQFPNYSSELNVNALLLGDSALYLCASSREQGALNIQYFGAGTRLSVL.

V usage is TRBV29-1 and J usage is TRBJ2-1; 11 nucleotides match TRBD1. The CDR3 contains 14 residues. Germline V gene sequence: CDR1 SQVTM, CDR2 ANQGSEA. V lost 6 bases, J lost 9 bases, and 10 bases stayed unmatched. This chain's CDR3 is CSVPGQGGRSEQFF. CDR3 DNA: TGCAGCGTCCCGGGACAGGGGGGCCGGAGTGAGCAGTTCTTC.